This T cell receptor beta chain was found in a study of T cell clones after liver transplantation. Study information: Timepoints were pre-transplant, pre-withdrawal, and after withdrawal was completed or failed.

The CDR3 runs to 13 residues. V dropped 4 bases and J dropped 8 bases, with 14 bases sitting between them. CDR1 SGHTA and CDR2 FQGNSA come from the germline V gene. General study results and limits: Donor-reactive sequences fell more than third party-reactive ones, suggesting partial deletion.

A word on this clone: The target antigen is unknown.

Clones were sequenced by immunoSEQ multiplex PCR, and TCRdb holds only the in-frame ones, with some missing. The data hold more than 95,000 clones, with around 83% observed a single time. Here the sequenced sample was CD4+ T cells from blood, taken before liver transplant. This clonotype was obtained from a human donor who received a liver transplant. V usage is TRBV7-2 and J usage is TRBJ1-2; weak D call: TRBD1 (5 bases). CDR3 nucleotides: TGTGCCAGCAGCTCCTACAGGCAGGAGGGCTACACCTTC. The encoded protein is CASSSYRQEGYTF.